This note documents a single T cell receptor (beta chain) sequence. The antigen is unknown. From germline, CDR1 is LGHDT and CDR2 YNNKEL (reference sequence). The CDR3 runs to 13 residues. Germline trimming cut 4 bases from V and 9 bases from J; bases unmatched to any gene: 4. Sequenced by immunoSEQ multiplex PCR; TCRdb stores in-frame clones only, minus some. The sample holds 100,000 or so clones, approximately 90% seen once. These data belong to a study of T cell responses to AZD1222 COVID-19 vaccine. Study-level findings and limits: Along spike, vaccine-associated CD4 TCRs were found throughout, with dominance at 160-218 and 743-854. Donors were chiefly white British, with a greater number of females, and clonal diversity was perhaps underestimated.

The material was peripheral blood, obtained 28 days after the second AZD1222 dose. This receptor was taken from an adult who received the AZD1222 COVID-19 vaccine. This chain connects TRBV3-1 (or the pseudogene TRBV3-2) to TRBJ1-5, with 9 bases aligning to TRBD1. The CDR3 sequence: CASSPRTGAPQHF. CDR3 DNA sequence: TGTGCCAGCAGCCCCAGGACAGGGGCGCCCCAGCATTTT.